This entry is about one TCR beta chain. Its cognate antigen has yet to be identified. Within one base of it there is no much larger clone, and no base qualities were kept. The cohort was made up of 650 to 700 healthy bone marrow donors. All cohort members were sampled while nominally healthy, although unrecorded immune exposures were likely present. The donor was CMV seronegative and was included in the group of several hundred seronegative cohort members. Each donor provided a peripheral blood sample, and peripheral blood mononuclear cells were used for TCR beta sequencing. Genomic DNA extraction from the blood cell samples was performed with the Qiagen DNeasy Blood Extraction Kit. This sample stems from a study of cytomegalovirus exposure and HLA in healthy donors (dated 2017 in TCRdb). Background on the whole study: In an earlier analysis of 450 to 750 of the donors, approximately 260 Gb of sequence data and 100 million or so unique TCR beta sequences from 150 million to 200 million T cells were reported. Roughly 290 gigabases of sequencing data and approximately 91 million unique TCR sequences made up an early release that covered over 550 HLA-typed donors. Among the approximately 400 genotyped donors, 81% belonged to the genetic ancestry cluster associated with self-reported Caucasian donors. The aim of the study was to test whether cataloging public T cell receptors could identify signatures of past pathogen exposure. The T cell repertoires of around 670 subjects were profiled by immunosequencing and related to cytomegalovirus serostatus. Along with the roughly 670-subject first cohort, a separate validation cohort of over 90 different subjects was used. The study combined high-throughput TCR immunosequencing, statistical association of individual TCRs with disease status, and machine learning to predict cytomegalovirus infection status. A later analysis re-analyzed previously published TCR beta repertoires from roughly 630 donors and added high-resolution HLA genotyping to study TCR occurrence patterns. In the later analysis, no new phenotypic data were used to find candidate immune exposures; instead, reliance was placed on TCR beta sequences and their occurrence across donors. An earlier analysis of roughly 600 of the donors used high-throughput TCR beta sequencing to judge whether each TCR beta V gene segment behaved as functional or pseudogenic. Alongside the repertoire data, information on donor age, sex, ethnicity and CMV serostatus was compiled. A later genetic analysis took genome-wide SNP genotypes for about 55% of the 666 donors and used that subset as a discovery cohort. Every discovery cohort repertoire had been produced on one sequencing platform. HLA typing covered class I and class II loci at four-digit resolution. The number of donors typed differed by locus, with roughly 629-640 for A, B, C, DRB1 and DQB1, about 500 for DQA1, about 610 for DPA1, and roughly 450 for DPB1. A handful of DR-DQ haplotypes were handled as single units for association and clustering because linkage in the cohort was strong. Across around 400 genotyped donors of the cohort, an average of about 240,000 unique TCR beta nucleotide sequences per donor were sequenced, and approximately 17% of those sequences were non-productive. What the study reported, not specific to this receptor: A later analysis found that TCR association rates varied across HLA loci, with DRB1 alleles showing the most associated TCRs and HLA-C alleles the fewest. Because counts were too low, roughly 17 rarely observed V segments, including chromosome 9 orphons, were left out of the earlier analysis of a few hundred of the donors. Because HLA typing was unavailable for some donors at each locus, only the typed subset was used in association tests. A further reported finding was that TCR beta sequences accurately predicted the HLA-A and HLA-B alleles for most subjects in the first cohort. Across donors, most TCR sequences were observed very rarely, whereas some public TCRs were present in many individuals. Immune exposure information for the cohort was limited to CMV serostatus. It was suggested by the authors that the approach could potentially be generalized to other disease states and immunological phenotypes. Linkage disequilibrium might explain the correlated functional status among segregating V segments, but an unknown experimental factor could not be excluded. The classifier was reported to diagnose cytomegalovirus status with high specificity and sensitivity in both the original cohort and the validation cohort. In an earlier analysis of some 640 of the donors, most TCR beta V segments were observed in productive rearrangements about 87% or about 30% of the time, broadly matching IMGT annotations. A later analysis associated 17,000 or so TCR beta sequences with specific HLA alleles at a false discovery rate of 0.05. A later genetic analysis reported fewer N-insertions in productive TCRs among donors in an Asian-associated ancestry cluster than the approximately 700-donor mean. Several of the top co-occurrence clusters appeared to be linked to parvovirus B19, influenza, CMV and Epstein-Barr virus, according to a later analysis. The cohort was sequenced for TCR beta chains only, and without alpha or paired-chain data the features that could be detected were limited. A later genetic analysis associated a missense DCLRE1C variant with V-gene and J-gene trimming of TCR beta chains, and an independent cohort replicated the association. Roughly uniform sequencing depth across donors was assumed in presence/absence analyses, although this assumption may not hold. The sequencing pipeline was judged likely to have produced a cluster of highly shared sequence variants as a technical artifact. A few of the identified cytomegalovirus-associated TCR beta chains were confirmed in vitro to be specific for cytomegalovirus antigens. In a later analysis, HLA-associated TCR beta chains showed more clonal expansion and lower generation probabilities than non-associated chains that were equally common. When HLA alleles, especially DR and DQ, strongly co-occurred, attributing TCR associations to individual alleles was difficult. In a later analysis, most CMV-associated TCR beta chains were found to appear HLA-restricted, with HLA associations seemingly driven largely by CMV exposure. A total of fewer than 200 TCR beta chains were listed by the study as associated with cytomegalovirus.

The library was prepared using the immunoSEQ multiplex PCR assay. A mixture of 60 forward primers for TCR Vbeta segments and 13 reverse primers for TCR Jbeta segments was used in the multiplex PCR. The CDR3 region of rearranged TCR beta genes was amplified from genomic DNA with a multiplex PCR assay. On the Illumina HiSeq System, the amplified TCR beta libraries were sequenced as 87-base-pair reads. Per the original workflow: In a later analysis, around 80 million unique TCR beta chains were counted across the 650 to 700 repertoires, and around 11 million of these chains were shared by at least two donors. Raw reads were error-corrected and collapsed into unique sequences by a nearest-neighbor algorithm in which closely related sequences were merged to remove PCR and sequencing errors. V, D and J gene segments were assigned by aligning CDR3 sequences to IMGT reference sequences. For a sequence to be retained, a match of at least six nucleotides to both a V gene segment and a J gene segment was required. A rearrangement was called productive if the CDR3 had no stop codons and remained in frame with V and J, and every other rearrangement was called non-productive. Following IMGT convention, CDR3 was defined as the stretch from the second conserved V-encoded cysteine to the conserved J-encoded phenylalanine. In an earlier analysis of 500 to 650 of the donors, sequences lacking an unambiguous match to a single V gene segment were excluded. In an earlier analysis of approximately 590 of the donors, V segments were called functional above 56.7% productive rearrangements and were called segregating when the between-donor standard deviation exceeded 5%. A statistical classification framework was developed to diagnose cytomegalovirus status using the catalog of TCR beta chain sequences. In a later analysis, V and J genes were assigned by comparing TCR nucleotide sequences against IMGT/GENE-DB human TR gene sequences. A later analysis assigned CDR3 sequences and most-parsimonious VDJ recombination scenarios with the TCRdist pipeline. In a later analysis, each TCR beta chain was defined by its CDR3 amino acid sequence together with its V-gene family, and reads lacking a unique V-gene family were excluded. As a way to deal with suspected cross-contamination and a sequencing artifact, a later analysis dropped roughly 600 nucleotide sequences that were highly shared and had low generation probability. In a later analysis, a clonal expansion index was calculated for each public chain from normalized within-repertoire ranks of inferred template counts. In a later analysis, generation probabilities were computed using a VDJ recombination model fitted to out-of-frame rearrangements, and the results were checked against IGoR. In a later analysis, TCR-TCR, TCR-HLA and TCR-CMV co-occurrence was scored with hypergeometric tests, and a repertoire-size bias correction was applied to TCR pairs. A later analysis estimated false discovery rates by permuting HLA or CMV assignments 20 times. In a later analysis, co-occurring TCRs were grouped using DBSCAN, and TCRdist sequence similarity was added for clustering within HLA-allele-positive subsets. For co-occurrence clustering, repertoires with fewer than 30,000 or more than 120,000 public chains were excluded, along with roughly 5 repertoires with anomalous nucleotide sharing. This is the immuneACCESS table as TCRdb keeps it, with only in-frame sequences that have V and J called. A part of the clones is gone; compared with another copy, unresolved V genes explain less than half, and the rest is unexplained. That table gives V, J and clone size, and the DNA gave D and trimming. This sample is represented by about 130,000 clones; approximately 80% of them were singletons. The ten top clones hold 0.95% to 1.5% of the sample.

The TCR originated in a girl aged 2-10 years in good health and CMV-seronegative. Material for sequencing was PBMCs.

The sequence in DNA is TGTGCCAGCGAGGACACACAAAACACTGAAGCTTTCTTT. Translated, it gives CASEDTQNTEAFF. Recombination joined TRBV14 with TRBJ1-1; a tentative D match to TRBD1 spans 5 bases. There are 13 amino acids in the CDR3, from cysteine to phenylalanine inclusive. Only the CDR3 part of the read is kept: 39 bases, read in frame from the first base. Per the germline V gene, SGHDN is the CDR1 and FVKESK is the CDR2. The germline ends are 12 bases apart after V is trimmed by 8 bases and J by 2 bases.